Each of the 18 T cell receptor beta chains below was sequenced from the same sample in a study of siplizumab effects on memory and regulatory T cells. Repertoires were generated with immunoSEQ multiplex PCR, while TCRdb's copy carries only in-frame clones and drops some. The table has roughly 100,000 clones, 93% seen once. Sequenced: CD8+ T cells sorted from blood. The receptors stem from a human donor in good health.

The V and J genes are TRBV19 and TRBJ1-1; no firm D call. The CDR3 is 13 residues long. V was shortened by 3 bases and J by 2 bases, with 7 bases between the two germline ends. From germline, CDR1 is LNHDA and CDR2 SQIVND (reference sequence). This CDR3 reads CASSIARNTEAFF. DNA of the CDR3: TGTGCCAGTAGTATCGCGCGAAACACTGAAGCTTTCTTT.

This clone was seen just once. The rearrangement links TRBV27 to TRBJ1-2, with 10 positions matching TRBD1. V gave up 6 bases and J gave up 3 bases; unmatched junction bases: 7. In germline, CDR1 is MNHEY, CDR2 SMNVEV (reference sequence). This CDR3 is 15 amino acids long. This chain's CDR3 is CASRPGQGVYYGYTF. CDR3 sequence (DNA): TGTGCCAGCAGACCCGGACAGGGGGTTTACTATGGCTACACCTTC.

The gene calls are TRBV27 and TRBJ1-2; D is unresolved. From germline, CDR1 is MNHEY and CDR2 SMNVEV (reference sequence). CDR3 length: 13 residues. Trimming left V 6 bases short and J 6 bases short, with 14 bases between. The CDR3 region has the DNA TGTGCCAGCAGGAAAGGGTCTTGGAATGGCTACACCTTC. Protein: CASRKGSWNGYTF.

This chain uses TRBV16 with TRBJ2-7; D perhaps matches TRBD2 (6 bases). This CDR3 contains 15 residues. Trimming left V 3 bases short and J 4 bases short, with 16 bases between. Looked up from germline, CDR1 is KGHSY and CDR2 is FQNENV. The CDR3 here is CASSQIRRAKYEQYF. Here the CDR3 DNA reads TGTGCCAGCAGCCAGATAAGGAGGGCAAAGTACGAGCAGTACTTC. Full variable domain (missing parts from reference TRBV16 and TRBJ2-7): GEEVAQTPKHLVRGEGQKAKLYCAPIKGHSYVFWYQQVLKNEFKFLISFQNENVFDETGMPKERFSAKCLPNSPCSLEIQATKLEDSAVYFCASSQIRRAKYEQYFGPGTRLTVT.

The sample holds one count of this clone. The J gene is TRBJ2-6, the V gene TRBV11-2; no reliable D call. The V end lost 0 bases, the J end lost 0 bases, and 3 bases lay between the germline ends. CDR1 and CDR2 (germline): SGHAT, FQNNGV. CDR3 length: 15 amino acids. The chain's CDR3 is CASSLDSSGANVLTF. Here the CDR3 DNA reads TGTGCCAGCAGCTTAGACAGCTCTGGGGCCAACGTCCTGACTTTC.

The CDR3, as DNA: TGTGCCAGCAGCGAAAGCGGGGCGCAAGATACGCAGTATTTT. It is translated as CASSESGAQDTQYF. This chain uses TRBV9 with TRBJ2-3; 7 nucleotides align to TRBD2. Germline V gene sequence: CDR1 SGDLS, CDR2 YYNGEE. The CDR3 contains 14 residues. J lost 5 bases, V lost 3 bases, and 6 bases had no gene match.

The chain recombines TRBV19 with TRBJ1-1; 11 bases map to TRBD1. This CDR3 has 15 amino acids. Germline trimming cut 3 bases from V and 5 bases from J; bases unmatched to any gene: 5. Germline CDR1 is LNHDA and CDR2 is SQIVND (reference sequence). CDR3: CASSILGTGGTEAFF. Written as DNA, the CDR3 is TGTGCCAGTAGTATCCTCGGGACAGGGGGGACTGAAGCTTTCTTT.

V usage is TRBV9 and J usage is TRBJ2-1; a possible D gene is TRBD2 (5 bases). The CDR3 consists of 15 residues. The germline V gene has CDR1 SGDLS and CDR2 YYNGEE. The ends were cut back, 0 bases at V and 2 bases at J, with 9 bases in the middle. In nucleotides, the CDR3 is TGTGCCAGCAGCGTAGCGGGGAGTACCTACAATGAGCAGTTCTTC. This gives the protein CASSVAGSTYNEQFF.

The chain combines TRBV5-1 with TRBJ2-7; D is ambiguous. Looked up from germline, CDR1 is SGHRS and CDR2 is YFSETQ. The CDR3 length is 13 residues. The ends were cut back, 5 bases at V and 0 bases at J, with 9 bases in the middle. CDR3 nucleotide sequence: TGCGCCAGCAGTGGCAGCGTCTCCTACGAGCAGTACTTC. It translates to CASSGSVSYEQYF.

The rearrangement uses TRBV5-3 and TRBJ1-3; no clear D. TRBV5-3 is placed among ORFs of uncertain function. This CDR3 has 14 residues. Trimming left V 4 bases short and J 4 bases short, with 12 bases between. CDR3 nucleotides: TGTGCCAGAAGCACCCCTCCGGGGGGAAACACCATATATTTT. It translates to CARSTPPGGNTIYF.

V is TRBV10-1 and J is TRBJ1-1; TRBD1 might be the D (5 bases). Trimming shortened V by 8 bases and J by 0 bases, and 28 bases separated the two germline ends. The CDR3 length is 19 residues. Germline assignment: CDR1 WNHNN and CDR2 SYGVQD (reference sequence). Written as DNA, the CDR3 is TGCGCCAGCTTAATGCCTTGTTTTAAACGGGGGGAGGTGAACACTGAAGCTTTCTTT. Protein: CASLMPCFKRGEVNTEAFF.

Only one count was recorded for this clone. This chain links TRBV7-9 with TRBJ1-1; 10 nucleotides agree with TRBD1. The CDR3 consists of 15 residues. The germline V gene encodes CDR1 SEHNR and CDR2 FQNEAQ (reference sequence). V dropped 7 bases and J dropped 11; count of bases not matched to a gene: 16. CDR3 residues: CASTDSGTGEKVAFF. CDR3 DNA: TGTGCCAGCACTGATTCCGGGACAGGGGAAAAGGTGGCTTTCTTT.

The chain couples TRBV4-1 to TRBJ2-5, with D possibly matching TRBD2 (5 bases). Trimming shortened V by 1 base and J by 5 bases, and 14 bases separated the two germline ends. Germline assignment: CDR1 MGHRA and CDR2 YSYEKL. This CDR3 has 15 amino acids. CDR3 nucleotides: TGCGCCAGCAGCCAAGGTCCCCCTGGCGGGGAGACCCAGTACTTC. Its protein product is CASSQGPPGGETQYF.

The chain is built from TRBV7-9 and TRBJ2-6; D gene ambiguous. V was clipped by 3 bases and J by 2 bases, with 8 bases between them. Germline V CDR1 and CDR2: SEHNR, FQNEAQ (reference sequence). The CDR3 runs 15 residues. CDR3 nucleotide sequence: TGTGCCAGCAGCTTCACCGGGCCTGGGGCCAACGTCCTGACTTTC. This encodes CASSFTGPGANVLTF. The full variable domain, rest sourced from reference TRBV7-9 and TRBJ2-6, is DTGVSQNPRHKITKRGQNVTFRCDPISEHNRLYWYRQTLGQGPEFLTYFQNEAQLEKSRLLSDRFSAERPKGSFSTLEIQRTEQGDSAMYLCASSFTGPGANVLTFGAGSRLTVL.

This clone was recorded only once. The rearrangement links TRBV7-9 to TRBJ1-1, with a weak D call TRBD1 (5 bases). CDR1 and CDR2 from the germline V gene are SEHNR and FQNEAQ (reference sequence). The CDR3 length is 15 residues. The V end lost 1 base, the J end lost 5 bases, and 14 bases lay between the germline ends. CDR3 nucleotide sequence: TGTGCCAGCAGCTTAGTCGTCGGGGGGAGAACTGAAGCTTTCTTT. Amino acids: CASSLVVGGRTEAFF.

The J gene is TRBJ1-1, the V gene TRBV27, with 7 bases matching TRBD1. V lost 2 bases, J lost 0 bases, and 3 bases stayed unmatched. The CDR3 consists of 15 residues. Germline CDR1 MNHEY, CDR2 SMNVEV (reference sequence). CDR3 DNA sequence: TGTGCCAGCAGTTTAACACAGGGGATGAACACTGAAGCTTTCTTT. This encodes CASSLTQGMNTEAFF.

The rearrangement uses TRBV10-2 and TRBJ1-2; D is unclear. The V and J ends lost 0 bases and 5 bases respectively, with 10 bases between them. The germline CDR1 and CDR2 sequences are WSHSY and SAAADI. The CDR3 spans 14 residues. The CDR3 spells CASSESTAGYGYTF. DNA for the CDR3: TGCGCCAGCAGTGAGTCGACGGCAGGATATGGCTACACCTTC.

The rearrangement joins TRBV7-9 to TRBJ1-2; tentative D call: TRBD1 (5 bases). This CDR3 region has 12 residues. Germline CDR1 reads SEHNR; CDR2 reads FQNEAQ (reference sequence). V was cut by 3 bases and J by 9 bases, with 11 bases left in between. CDR3 in amino acids: CASSFDSFRYTF. The CDR3 coding sequence is TGTGCCAGCAGCTTCGACAGTTTTCGCTACACCTTC.